These 27 T cell receptor beta chains share one sample of origin, sequenced in a study of T cell responses to AZD1222 COVID-19 vaccine. Profiling relied on immunoSEQ multiplex PCR, and the TCRdb table lists in-frame clones only, not all of them. The data show around 150,000 clones, about 93% seen once. The specimen was peripheral blood, collected 28 days after the second AZD1222 dose. Receptors originate from an adult who received the AZD1222 COVID-19 vaccine.

The count of this clone is one. The V and J genes are TRBV15 and TRBJ2-1; TRBD1 aligns across 8 bases. Germline V CDR1 and CDR2: LNHNV, YYDKDF (reference sequence). The CDR3 is 14 amino acids. The V gene end was trimmed by 2 bases and the J gene end by 9 bases; junction bases not matched to a gene: 6. The CDR3 bases are TGTGCCACCAGCAGATCTAAGGGGACAGGTGAGCAGTTCTTC. Its translation: CATSRSKGTGEQFF.

V gene TRBV29-1 combines with J gene TRBJ2-7; 8 nucleotides match TRBD1. Germline loops: CDR1 SQVTM, CDR2 ANQGSEA. The CDR3 consists of 15 residues. The V gene end was trimmed by 6 bases and the J gene end by 5 bases; junction bases not matched to a gene: 15. The CDR3 is CSVRSDRVVPDEQYF. The DNA of the CDR3 is TGCAGCGTGAGGTCGGACAGGGTGGTTCCCGACGAGCAGTACTTC.

This sequence joins TRBV3-1 (or the pseudogene TRBV3-2) and TRBJ2-1, with D possibly TRBD1 on 6 matching bases. CDR3 size: 13 residues. The V end was cut by 0 bases, the J end by 9 bases, with 9 bases between. Per the germline V gene, CDR1 is LGHDT and CDR2 is YNNKEL (reference sequence). The CDR3 DNA is TGTGCCAGCAGCCAAGACGAGGACAGTGAGCAGTTCTTC. Its protein is CASSQDEDSEQFF.

As to this clone: At one boundary the junction diverges from the germline segment, which might be a read error. The chain has TRBV4-2 and TRBJ2-3; D is ambiguous. This CDR3 is built from 14 residues. Germline loops: CDR1 LGHNA, CDR2 YNFKEQ. This chain's CDR3 is CASSQATGTDTQYF. The CDR3 region has the DNA TGTGCCAGCAGCCAAGCGACCGGCACGGATACGCAGTATTTT.

The genes are TRBV10-2 and TRBJ1-1, with D unresolved. V was pared by 5 bases and J by 4 bases, with 17 bases between. Germline assignment: CDR1 WSHSY and CDR2 SAAADI. This CDR3 has 15 residues. CDR3 DNA sequence: TGCGCCAGCAGTCGATCGGTCCTGGGGTCCACTGAAGCTTTCTTT. As protein: CASSRSVLGSTEAFF.

The chain couples TRBV6-5 to TRBJ1-3, with D perhaps TRBD1 (5 bases). CDR1 and CDR2 from the germline V gene are MNHEY and SVGAGI. V was cut by 8 bases and J by 4 bases, with 9 bases left in between. CDR3 length equals 12 residues. The CDR3 bases are TGTGCCAGCCAGGGAGGCGGAAACACCATATATTTT. Translated: CASQGGGNTIYF.

This sequence joins TRBV6-1 and TRBJ2-1, with TRBD1 matching over 7 bases. Germline-derived CDR1 and CDR2 are MNHNS and SASEGT. The CDR3 sequence is 17 residues long. V was clipped by 2 bases and J by 10 bases; unmatched bases: 17. The CDR3 here is CASSEHEGGADIREQFF. In DNA form, the CDR3 reads TGTGCCAGCAGTGAACACGAAGGGGGCGCAGATATCCGGGAGCAGTTCTTC.

The V call is TRBV15, the J call TRBJ2-7; weak D call: TRBD2 (5 bases). Germline V lookup: CDR1 LNHNV, CDR2 YYDKDF (reference sequence). Trimming took 2 bases from V and 3 from J, leaving 11 bases between them. The CDR3 contains 14 residues. This CDR3 is CATSRLLVDYEQYF. CDR3 DNA: TGTGCCACCAGCAGATTACTAGTCGACTACGAGCAGTACTTC. The entire variable domain, with the rest obtained from reference TRBV15 and TRBJ2-7, is as follows: DAMVIQNPRYQVTQFGKPVTLSCSQTLNHNVMYWYQQKSSQAPKLLFHYYDKDFNNEADTPDNFQSRRPNTSFCFLDIRSPGLGDTAMYLCATSRLLVDYEQYFGPGTRLTVT.

This chain links TRBV7-2 with TRBJ1-2; 9 nucleotides match TRBD1. The germline gives CDR1 SGHTA, CDR2 FQGNSA. V lost 5 bases and J lost 7; bases outside the gene matches: 11. This CDR3 region has 15 residues. The CDR3 bases are TGTGCCAGCAGCAGACCGGGACAGGGATCGGGTGGCTACACCTTC. It is translated as CASSRPGQGSGGYTF.

The V gene is TRBV5-6, the J gene TRBJ2-5, with 8 bases matching TRBD1. With 4 bases clipped from V and 5 bases from J, the junction kept 13 bases outside the gene matches. The CDR3 covers 16 residues. Germline V CDR1 and CDR2: SGHDT, YYEEEE. DNA of the CDR3: TGTGCCAGCAGCCCTTTTGGACAGGGTGGTGGGGAGACCCAGTACTTC. Translated: CASSPFGQGGGETQYF.

The chain carries TRBV29-1 and TRBJ1-2, with TRBD1 matching 7 bases. CDR3 length: 15 residues. Germline CDR1 SQVTM, CDR2 ANQGSEA. The J segment lost 0 bases and the V segment lost 7 bases, leaving 11 bases of the junction unmatched. For the CDR3, the DNA is TGCAGCGGATTGCTAATGACAGGGCCTAACTATGGCTACACCTTC. It yields the protein CSGLLMTGPNYGYTF.

The rearrangement links TRBV11-2 to TRBJ2-1; D uncertain. The germline V and J ends were trimmed by 5 bases and 9 bases, with 20 bases remaining between them. CDR3 length: 15 amino acids. Germline CDR1 SGHAT, CDR2 FQNNGV. CDR3 in amino acids: CASSPLSLASGEQFF. Here the CDR3 DNA reads TGTGCCAGCAGCCCCCTGAGCCTCGCGTCGGGTGAGCAGTTCTTC.

The chain uses TRBV29-1 and TRBJ1-4; no clear D. This CDR3 region has 14 residues. Germline V CDR1 and CDR2: SQVTM, ANQGSEA. Trimming took 6 bases from V and 3 from J, leaving 14 bases between them. This CDR3 reads CSVLPAAPNEKLFF. The CDR3 DNA reads as TGCAGCGTCCTTCCGGCAGCCCCTAATGAAAAACTGTTTTTT.

The chain has TRBV29-1 and TRBJ2-1; D ambiguous. The germline V gene has CDR1 SQVTM and CDR2 ANQGSEA. The CDR3 runs 17 residues. Trimming took off 6 bases at V and 0 bases at J, with 21 bases between the two ends. DNA of the CDR3: TGCAGCGTCGTGGGCCTAGAGGATTCGAGCTCCTACAATGAGCAGTTCTTC. Its protein product is CSVVGLEDSSSYNEQFF.

The chain links TRBV12-3 or TRBV12-4 to TRBJ1-2, with 8 bases identical to TRBD1. The CDR3 length is 12 residues. The V and J ends lost 7 bases and 7 bases, in that order; junction bases with no gene match: 5. CDR3: CASTSGTGGYTF. CDR3 in DNA: TGTGCCAGCACTTCGGGGACAGGTGGCTACACCTTC.

This rearrangement joins TRBV3-1 (or the pseudogene TRBV3-2) to TRBJ1-6; 7 bases fit TRBD1. The CDR3 is 14 residues long. CDR1 is LGHDT and CDR2 is YNNKEL in the germline V gene (reference sequence). Trimming at V came to 6 bases and at J to 10 bases, leaving 9 bases not matched to a gene. The CDR3 here is CASSPRQGGSPLHF. In DNA form, the CDR3 reads TGTGCCAGCAGTCCTAGACAGGGCGGCTCACCCCTCCACTTT.

This chain links TRBV29-1 with TRBJ1-4; TRBD1 is a possible D gene (5 bases). From germline, CDR1 is SQVTM and CDR2 ANQGSEA. V was cut by 0 bases and J by 13 bases, with 12 bases left in between. CDR3 size: 12 residues. Here the CDR3 reads CSVEDLRQGLFF. CDR3 sequence (DNA): TGCAGCGTTGAAGATCTTAGGCAGGGACTGTTTTTT.

The V and J genes are TRBV12-5 and TRBJ1-1; TRBD1 agrees at 8 bases. After removal of 0 bases from V and 1 base from J, the junction contained 4 bases not matched to a gene. The CDR3 contains 16 residues. Germline V gives CDR1 LGHNT, CDR2 FRNRAP. The DNA of the CDR3 is TGTGCTAGTGGTTTGGTCGACAGGGGTAGGAACACTGAAGCTTTCTTT. Translation: CASGLVDRGRNTEAFF.

The CDR3 bases are TGTGCCAGCAGCTTAGGACAGGGGCCCACTGAAGCTTTCTTT. Translating it yields CASSLGQGPTEAFF. V and J are TRBV7-9 and TRBJ1-1; 8 bases match TRBD1. The germline gives CDR1 SEHNR, CDR2 FQNEAQ (reference sequence). The CDR3 spans 14 residues. V dropped 1 base and J dropped 4; count of bases not matched to a gene: 2.

The chain recombines TRBV7-2 with TRBJ1-3; TRBD1 might be the D (5 bases). Between the trimmed V and J ends, which lost 2 bases and 0 bases, there was a span of 14 bases. Germline V CDR1 and CDR2: SGHTA, FQGNSA. The CDR3 contains 17 residues. The CDR3 region has the DNA TGTGCCAGCAGCTTAAACCCGGGACGGAACTCTGGAAACACCATATATTTT. Translating gives CASSLNPGRNSGNTIYF.

The genes are TRBV3-1 (or the pseudogene TRBV3-2) and TRBJ2-1; 13 bases are shared with TRBD2. The CDR3 contains 14 residues. From germline, CDR1 is LGHDT and CDR2 YNNKEL (reference sequence). J lost 8 bases, V lost 6 bases, and 4 bases had no gene match. The CDR3 nucleotides are TGTGCCAGCAGGCGGACTAGCGGGAGCGATGAGCAGTTCTTC. As protein: CASRRTSGSDEQFF.

The V gene is TRBV7-9, the J gene TRBJ2-1, with 9 positions matching TRBD1. This CDR3 comprises 15 residues. Unmatched junction bases numbered 7, after V lost 4 bases and J lost 6 bases. The germline CDR1 and CDR2 sequences are SEHNR and FQNEAQ (reference sequence). The CDR3 sequence: CASSSRQGVGNEQFF. CDR3 bases: TGTGCCAGCAGCTCGAGACAGGGGGTAGGCAATGAGCAGTTCTTC.

This clone was seen only a few times. The gene calls are TRBV24-1 and TRBJ1-2; maybe TRBD1 (6 bases). Germline CDR1 and CDR2: KGHDR and SFDVKD. This CDR3 is 14 amino acids long. V lost 4 bases to trimming and J lost 4 bases, with 12 bases between them. In nucleotides, the CDR3 is TGTGCCACCAGTGACAGTGACAGGACCTATGGCTACACCTTC. It translates to CATSDSDRTYGYTF.

The chain is built from TRBV5-4 and TRBJ1-1; D may be TRBD1 (5 bases). The CDR3 runs 15 residues. Trimming pared 0 bases from V and 0 bases from J, leaving 9 bases between. Germline V gene sequence: CDR1 SGHNT, CDR2 YYREEE (reference sequence). The CDR3 loop is CASSLAGSMNTEAFF. Written as DNA, the CDR3 is TGTGCCAGCAGCTTGGCAGGGAGCATGAACACTGAAGCTTTCTTT.

The CDR3 DNA is TGTGCCAGCAGTTTATGGGACGAGCAGTACTTC. The encoded protein is CASSLWDEQYF. The chain uses TRBV28 and TRBJ2-7, with D hard to call. Looked up from germline, CDR1 is MDHEN and CDR2 is SYDVKM. This CDR3 has 11 residues. V was trimmed by 0 bases and J by 5 bases, leaving 2 bases between them.

This clone appeared once. The chain combines TRBV6-5 with TRBJ1-2; perhaps TRBD1 as D (5 bases). Per the germline V gene, CDR1 is MNHEY and CDR2 is SVGAGI. The CDR3 contains 14 residues. V was shortened by 5 bases and J by 4 bases, with 14 bases between the two germline ends. CDR3 in amino acids: CASSLGTTVYGYTF. The DNA of the CDR3 is TGTGCCAGCAGTCTAGGGACGACGGTCTATGGCTACACCTTC.

J is TRBJ1-3 and V is TRBV4-1; D gene unclear. V shed 0 bases and J shed 3 bases, with 9 bases lying between them. The CDR3 runs to 15 residues. Germline CDR1 reads MGHRA; CDR2 reads YSYEKL. The DNA for the CDR3 is TGCGCCAGCAGCCAAGACGGCAGAGGTGGAAACACCATATATTTT. It is translated as CASSQDGRGGNTIYF.